These 9 T cell receptor beta chains share one sample of origin, sequenced in a study of T cell responses to AZD1222 COVID-19 vaccine. Clones were sequenced by immunoSEQ multiplex PCR, and TCRdb holds only the in-frame ones, with some missing. The sample lists 180,000 or so clones; about 95% were seen once. The sample consisted of peripheral blood, taken on day 0 of AZD1222 vaccination. These TCRs come from an adult in good health.

V usage is TRBV2 and J usage is TRBJ1-1, with no clear D. This CDR3 contains 14 residues. Trimming removed 5 bases at V and 1 base at J, with 11 bases between. Germline-derived CDR1 and CDR2 are SNHLY and FYNNEI. Here the CDR3 DNA reads TGTGCCAGCAGTCCGGGAAGTAGGAACACTGAAGCTTTCTTT. Amino acid sequence: CASSPGSRNTEAFF.

V gene TRBV7-3 combines with J gene TRBJ2-5; a weak D match, TRBD2 (5 bases). V shed 0 bases and J shed 5 bases, with 7 bases lying between them. Germline CDR1 reads SGHTA; CDR2 reads FQGTGA. The CDR3 sequence is 13 residues long. The CDR3 DNA is TGTGCCAGCAGCTTAACCCGAGGGGAGACCCAGTACTTC. It yields the protein CASSLTRGETQYF.

The CDR3 region has the DNA TGCGCCAGCAGCTTGGACGGCGGAGGCGGCATTCAGTACTTC. Protein sequence: CASSLDGGGGIQYF. The chain has TRBV5-1 and TRBJ2-4; D might be TRBD2 (5 bases). There are 14 residues in the CDR3. CDR1 and CDR2 from the germline V gene are SGHRS and YFSETQ. V was trimmed by 0 bases and J by 9 bases, leaving 13 bases between them.

The chain has TRBV5-1 and TRBJ1-2, with D tentatively TRBD1 (5 bases). Germline CDR1 reads SGHRS; CDR2 reads YFSETQ. The CDR3 has 12 residues. The V gene lost 3 bases and the J gene lost 3 bases, with 6 bases spanning the gap. CDR3 amino acids: CASSWGDYGYTF. CDR3 DNA sequence: TGCGCCAGCAGCTGGGGGGACTATGGCTACACCTTC.

This clone was observed a single time. The V call is TRBV7-9, the J call TRBJ2-7; D may be TRBD1 (6 bases). V was pared by 5 bases and J by 3 bases, with 14 bases between. Germline V gives CDR1 SEHNR, CDR2 FQNEAQ (reference sequence). This CDR3 comprises 14 residues. CDR3 residues: CASSVVGQNYEQYF. The CDR3 nucleotides are TGTGCCAGCAGCGTTGTCGGACAGAACTACGAGCAGTACTTC.

The chain is built from TRBV9 and TRBJ2-3; D is undetermined. V dropped 0 bases and J dropped 3 bases, with 2 bases sitting between them. From germline, CDR1 is SGDLS and CDR2 YYNGEE. The length of the CDR3 is 12 residues. CDR3: CASSVGTDTQYF. DNA for the CDR3: TGTGCCAGCAGCGTAGGGACAGATACGCAGTATTTT.

This chain connects TRBV5-1 to TRBJ2-1; 9 bases fit TRBD1. Trimming at V came to 4 bases and at J to 7 bases, leaving 9 bases not matched to a gene. This CDR3 has 15 residues. The V gene's germline CDR1 is SGHRS and CDR2 YFSETQ. The CDR3 nucleotides read TGCGCCAGCAGCGTGACTGGACAGGGGTTAAATGAGCAGTTCTTC. Protein product: CASSVTGQGLNEQFF.

The chain uses TRBV9 and TRBJ2-7; D perhaps matches TRBD2 (5 bases). CDR1 is SGDLS and CDR2 is YYNGEE in the germline V gene. The CDR3 length is 13 residues. The germline V and J ends were trimmed by 4 bases and 6 bases, with 14 bases remaining between them. The CDR3 DNA reads as TGTGCCAGCAGCCCCTACACGGCGGGCGAGCAGTACTTC. Translated: CASSPYTAGEQYF.

The CDR3 is CASSLGGGYTF. Here the CDR3 DNA reads TGTGCCAGCAGTTTGGGGGGTGGCTACACCTTC. This sequence joins TRBV28 and TRBJ1-2; weak D call: TRBD1 (5 bases). Looked up from germline, CDR1 is MDHEN and CDR2 is SYDVKM. This CDR3 has 11 residues. V lost 3 bases and J 7 bases, leaving 6 bases between the germline ends.